The entry below describes one T cell receptor beta chain. Its antigen is as yet unknown. Preparation of TCR beta libraries was done by quantitative 5'-RACE with molecular barcodes. One entry per CDR3 protein results from TCRdb running MiXCR on the 5' RACE reads. The sample has about 240,000 distinct CDR3 sequences, around 9.2% seen once. The sample originates from a study of CD8 T cells in ankylosing spondylitis. The germline V and J ends were trimmed by 2 bases and 8 bases, with 21 bases remaining between them. The CDR3 extends over 16 amino acids. Germline loops: CDR1 LGHNA, CDR2 YSLEER. Findings and limits, study-wide: A TCR beta motif made of several highly homologous variants seemed typical of ankylosing spondylitis blood. Certain motif variants had earlier appeared in reactive arthritis synovial fluid and blood. According to the report, clones linked to the disease were significantly enriched in matched synovial fluid samples taken from ankylosing spondylitis patients.

The genes are TRBV4-3 and TRBJ1-2; D perhaps matches TRBD1 (5 bases). This TCR was sampled from a male donor with ankylosing spondylitis or in good health (not recorded which). Sequencing was performed on blood, either unsorted or a sorted T cell fraction (not recorded which). CDR3 sequence: CASSQNVGEVVLGYTF. For the CDR3, the DNA is TGCGCCAGCAGCCAAAATGTGGGGGAGGTTGTGCTCGGCTACACCTTC.